The 10 T cell receptor beta chains presented below share a single source sample, sequenced in a study of technical replicates of blood from four donors listed by TCRdb under 2017. The method behind the library was the immunoSEQ multiplex PCR assay. Sourced from immuneACCESS, this table was stored by TCRdb with only in-frame sequences that have V and J called. A share of the clones is absent; for the studies checked, an unresolved V gene accounts for under half, and the remainder has no known explanation. The sample profile shows over 70,000 clones; more than 85% of them were found once. Of the sample, 0.34% is held by the ten largest clones. The material sequenced was T cells isolated from PBMCs. The receptor set was obtained from a human donor in good health.

The J gene is TRBJ1-4, the V gene TRBV11-3; D perhaps matches TRBD1 (6 bases). The V gene lost 5 bases and the J gene lost 0 bases, with 19 bases spanning the gap. CDR1 is SGHNT and CDR2 is YENEEA in the germline V gene. The CDR3 totals 18 residues. CDR3 region: CASSPWGHISPTNEKLFF. CDR3 nucleotide sequence: TGTGCCAGCAGCCCGTGGGGACATATCTCACCAACTAATGAAAAACTGTTTTTT.

This rearrangement joins TRBV27 to TRBJ2-7, with 9 nucleotides matching TRBD2. V trimming: 0 bases; J trimming: 2 bases; junction bases outside the gene matches: 2. CDR1 is MNHEY, CDR2 SMNVEV, per germline (reference sequence). The CDR3 has 15 amino acids. The CDR3 nucleotides are TGTGCCAGCAGTTTATCGCCTAGCGGGGCCTACGAGCAGTACTTC. It codes for CASSLSPSGAYEQYF.

This clone was seen a handful of times. The chain is built from TRBV19 and TRBJ1-2, with D uncertain. Deletions cut 4 bases from V and 8 bases from J, with 17 bases between. CDR3 length equals 14 residues. In germline, CDR1 is LNHDA, CDR2 SQIVND (reference sequence). CDR3 protein: CASSTIGENSGYTF. DNA of the CDR3: TGTGCCAGTAGTACCATCGGGGAAAATAGCGGCTACACCTTC.

The chain uses TRBV7-2 and TRBJ2-5, with 9 positions matching TRBD2. The germline gives CDR1 SGHTA, CDR2 FQGNSA. There are 15 residues in the CDR3. V lost 6 bases, J lost 5 bases, and 10 bases stayed unmatched. CDR3 bases: TGTGCCAGCAGGCCAATAGCGGGGGTAGGGGAGACCCAGTACTTC. Residues: CASRPIAGVGETQYF.

The chain recombines TRBV9 with TRBJ1-4; tentatively, D is TRBD1 (5 bases). Per the germline V gene, CDR1 is SGDLS and CDR2 is YYNGEE. Trimming took off 4 bases at V and 8 bases at J, with 12 bases between the two ends. CDR3 length equals 13 residues. The CDR3, as DNA: TGTGCCAGCAGCCGGGGGATGGAGGAAAAACTGTTTTTT. Encoded protein: CASSRGMEEKLFF. The variable domain in full, completed from reference TRBV9 and TRBJ1-4, reads DSGVTQTPKHLITATGQRVTLRCSPRSGDLSVYWYQQSLDQGLQFLIQYYNGEERAKGNILERFSAQQFPDLHSELNLSSLELGDSALYFCASSRGMEEKLFFGSGTQLSVL.

The chain links TRBV7-9 to TRBJ2-7, with TRBD1 as a possible D gene (5 bases). Germline V gene data show CDR1 as SEHNR and CDR2 as FQNEAQ (reference sequence). The CDR3 contains 15 residues. Trimming removed 5 bases from V and 0 bases from J, with 14 bases in between. CDR3 residues: CASSHDSFRSYEQYF. CDR3 in DNA: TGTGCCAGCAGCCATGACAGCTTTCGCTCCTACGAGCAGTACTTC.

J is TRBJ2-3 and V is TRBV27; the D is unclear. The CDR3 totals 15 residues. Germline V gene data show CDR1 as MNHEY and CDR2 as SMNVEV (reference sequence). Trimming stripped 3 bases from V and 5 bases from J, with 15 bases between. The chain's CDR3 is CASSFSPALGDTQYF. CDR3 coding DNA: TGTGCCAGCAGTTTTTCCCCAGCCCTAGGAGATACGCAGTATTTT.

The J gene is TRBJ1-1, the V gene TRBV4-2; the match to TRBD1 covers 7 bases. From germline, CDR1 is LGHNA and CDR2 YNFKEQ. The CDR3 covers 15 residues. After removal of 3 bases from V and 0 bases from J, the junction contained 4 bases not matched to a gene. CDR3 sequence (DNA): TGTGCCAGCAGCCAGCGACAGGGAATGAACACTGAAGCTTTCTTT. The encoded protein is CASSQRQGMNTEAFF.

This chain uses TRBV30 with TRBJ2-7; TRBD2 aligns across 9 bases. J lost 6 bases, V lost 3 bases, and 9 bases had no gene match. This CDR3 spans 14 amino acids. Germline V gene lookup returns CDR1 GTSNPN and CDR2 SVGIG (reference sequence). CDR3 DNA: TGTGCCTGGAGCCAGGGACTAGCCTCGGGCGAGCAGTACTTC. Translated, it gives CAWSQGLASGEQYF.

The CDR3 nucleotides are TGTGCCAGCAGTTACGGGCTCTCTGGGGCCAACGTCCTGACTTTC. Encoded protein: CASSYGLSGANVLTF. The J gene is TRBJ2-6, the V gene TRBV6-6; D unresolved. Germline V CDR1 and CDR2: MNHNY, SVGAGI (reference sequence). The ends were cut back, 2 bases at V and 0 bases at J, with 5 bases in the middle. The CDR3 totals 15 residues.